This TCR beta chain stems from a study of control samples from healthy donors and cancer patients. This CDR3 is built from 13 residues. CDR1 and CDR2 (germline): LNHDA, SQIVND (reference sequence). Trimming left V 3 bases short and J 5 bases short, with 8 bases between. Clones were sequenced by immunoSEQ multiplex PCR, and TCRdb holds only the in-frame ones, with some missing. The table lists about 96,000 clones, 85% to 95% of them singletons. The V gene is TRBV19, the J gene TRBJ2-1, with D hard to call. This clonotype was obtained from a man between 18 and 35 years old in good health. The sequencing input was blood. DNA of the CDR3: TGTGCCAGTAGTATCAGCATAAACAATGAGCAGTTCTTC. It encodes CASSISINNEQFF.